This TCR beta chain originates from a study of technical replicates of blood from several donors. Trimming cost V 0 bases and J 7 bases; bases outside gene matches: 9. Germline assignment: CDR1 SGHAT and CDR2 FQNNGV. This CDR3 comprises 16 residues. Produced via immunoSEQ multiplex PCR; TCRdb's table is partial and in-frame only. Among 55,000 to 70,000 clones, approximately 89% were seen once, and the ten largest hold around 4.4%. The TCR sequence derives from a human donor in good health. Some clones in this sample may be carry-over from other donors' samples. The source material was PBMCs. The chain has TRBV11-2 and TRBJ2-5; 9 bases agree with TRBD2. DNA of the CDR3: TGTGCCAGCAGCTTAGATGGCGGGGGGGCAAGGGCGACCCAGTACTTC. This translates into CASSLDGGGARATQYF.